This TCR beta chain was observed in a study of vaccination effects on CD4 cells after COVID-19. At the level of the study: Antigen-specific CD4+ T cells were expanded (with viral peptide pools) by the ViraFEST assay ahead of sequencing. Samples were taken post-vaccine, and their median timing was 72 days after the second dose.

Clones were sequenced by immunoSEQ multiplex PCR, and TCRdb holds only the in-frame ones, with some missing. The table lists some 46,000 clones, over 65% of them singletons. V shed 8 bases and J shed 5 bases, with 15 bases lying between them. The germline CDR1 and CDR2 sequences are MNHEY and SVGAGI. The CDR3 spans 13 residues. Points on this clone: Its antigen is as yet unknown.

It was after 10 days of culture that CD4+ T cells were isolated. PCR-confirmed SARS-CoV-2 infection occurred in the person between March and December 2020. The cohort was immunized with two doses of either the BNT162b2 or mRNA-1273 vaccine. The chain combines TRBV6-5 with TRBJ1-2; tentatively, D is TRBD1 (5 bases). The specimen was CD4+ T cells from PBMCs cultured without peptide, collected after COVID-19 vaccination. This TCR derives from a human donor who had a prior SARS-CoV-2 infection. The CDR3 DNA sequence: TGTGCCAGCGGGGCAGTCCCGATTTATGGCTACACCTTC. This sequence encodes CASGAVPIYGYTF.